The rows below give T cell receptor beta chains drawn from one sample of a study of naive and memory T cell subsets. TCRdb called the UMI-ligation and nested PCR reads again in MiXCR, with one record for every CDR3 protein. The sample yields around 20,000 distinct CDR3 sequences, around 6% seen once. The input for sequencing was skin, taken from a tuberculin skin test site. All receptors derive from an adult in good health. CDR3s include the opening cysteine and the closing phenylalanine or tryptophan. A D gene is named only where the DNA matches it firmly. Clone size is shown for a subset of rows, as once, few, many or a class of expanded clone.

few,TRBJ1-4,TRBV21-1,-,TGTGCCAGCAGCAGGGGGCTACGGGAAAAACTGTTTTTT,CASSRGLREKLFF
many,TRBJ2-7,TRBV4-3,-,TGCGCCAGCAGCCAAGAGGAGGGGCGCCCCTACGAGCAGTACTTC,CASSQEEGRPYEQYF
-,TRBJ1-1,TRBV29-1,-,TGCAGCCCCCCACTAAGGTTAGGGGCTGAAGCTTTCTTT,CSPPLRLGAEAFF
many,TRBJ1-2,TRBV3-1,-,TGTGCCAGCAGCCAGGCGGGGGGAGGTAATGGCTACACCTTC,CASSQAGGGNGYTF
many,TRBJ2-3,TRBV5-5,TRBD2,TGTGCCAGCAGTGCCGGGACTAGCGTTCCAGATACGCAGTATTTT,CASSAGTSVPDTQYF
many,TRBJ2-3,TRBV19,-,TGTGCCAGTAGTAGGAACAGGAATCCCCCCACAGATACGCAGTATTTT,CASSRNRNPPTDTQYF
-,TRBJ1-4,TRBV29-1,-,TGCAGCGTTGAAGTTCGGGGAAACGGCGGAGGTGAAAAACTGTTTTTT,CSVEVRGNGGGEKLFF
many,TRBJ2-7,TRBV6-5,TRBD1,TGTGCCAGCAGCCACAGCGGACAGGGGACCTACGAGCAGTACTTC,CASSHSGQGTYEQYF
many,TRBJ2-7,TRBV6-1,-,TGTGCCACCCGTCCCTACGAGCAGTACTTC,CATRPYEQYF
many,TRBJ2-5,TRBV7-3,TRBD2,TGTGCCAGCAGCTTAACGGCGGGAGATGGAGAGACCCAGTACTTC,CASSLTAGDGETQYF
many,TRBJ2-7,TRBV12-3/TRBV12-4,-,TGTGCCAGCAGTTTAACAGCATTGGGCGAGCAGTACTTC,CASSLTALGEQYF
many,TRBJ2-3,TRBV2,-,TGTGCCAGCAGTGTGGAGTCGTATACGCAGTATTTT,CASSVESYTQYF
many,TRBJ2-2,TRBV29-1,TRBD1,TGCAGCGGTCAGGGGGCGGCCACCGGGGAGCTGTTTTTT,CSGQGAATGELFF
many,TRBJ2-7,TRBV11-2,TRBD2,TGTGCCAGCAGCTTAGCACTAGCGGGAGCGGGGGAGCAGTACTTC,CASSLALAGAGEQYF
many,TRBJ2-2,TRBV7-9,TRBD1,TGTGCCAGCAGCCCGACAGGGGGCGGAACCGGGGAGCTGTTTTTT,CASSPTGGGTGELFF
many,TRBJ2-7,TRBV3-1,TRBD2,TGTGCCAGCAGCTGGACTAGCGGGAGTGAAGAGCAGTACTTC,CASSWTSGSEEQYF
many,TRBJ2-6,TRBV7-6,-,TGTAACTCTCGGGCCAACGTCCTGACTTTC,CNSRANVLTF
many,TRBJ2-3,TRBV10-3,TRBD2,TGTGCCATCAGGCAGAGCGGGAGGGAAACAGATACGCAGTATTTT,CAIRQSGRETDTQYF
many,TRBJ2-7,TRBV5-6,-,TGTGCCAGCAGCTTGAGACAGGACTACGAGCAGTACTTC,CASSLRQDYEQYF
many,TRBJ2-7,TRBV7-2,TRBD2,TGTGCCAGCAGCTTAAGGACTAGCGGGCCACCCCCTGACCACGAGCAGTACTTC,CASSLRTSGPPPDHEQYF
-,TRBJ2-1,TRBV20-1,TRBD1,TGCAGTGCTACCACAGGGGGCGGAATGTCCTACAATGAGCAGTTCTTC,CSATTGGGMSYNEQFF
many,TRBJ2-1,TRBV29-1,-,TGCAGCGTTGGGGCGGCCAGCTCCTACAATGAGCAGTTCTTC,CSVGAASSYNEQFF
many,TRBJ1-2,TRBV20-1,TRBD1,TGCAGTGCTACATCGAAAACGGGGACAGGCCCCTATAAAGGCTACACCTTC,CSATSKTGTGPYKGYTF
many,TRBJ2-1,TRBV4-2,TRBD2,TGTGCCAGCAGCCGGAATCTAGCGGGAGGTTACAATGAGCAGTTCTTC,CASSRNLAGGYNEQFF
many,TRBJ2-3,TRBV6-6,-,TGTGCCAGCAGCATTACCCCGGATCGAGATACGCAGTATTTT,CASSITPDRDTQYF
many,TRBJ2-1,TRBV6-6,TRBD2,TGTGCCAGCAGTTTCCCACTAGCGGGAGGGCCCTCTGGCTACAATGAGCAGTTCTTC,CASSFPLAGGPSGYNEQFF
many,TRBJ2-7,TRBV20-1,TRBD2,TGCAGTGCTAGGTTTCGGACTAGCTCCCACGAGCAGTACTTC,CSARFRTSSHEQYF
few,TRBJ1-4,TRBV5-1,TRBD1,TGCGCCAGCAGCTCCGGGACAGGGGCGATTGGAAACGAAAAACTGTTTTTT,CASSSGTGAIGNEKLFF
many,TRBJ2-2,TRBV25-1,TRBD1,TGTGCCAGCAGGCGGTCCGAGACAGGGGTGGAAGAGCTGTTTTTT,CASRRSETGVEELFF
-,TRBJ2-7,TRBV19,TRBD2,TGTGCCAGTAGTCTTGCTTCACTAGCGGGAGGTTCCTACGAGCAGTACTTC,CASSLASLAGGSYEQYF
medium-sized,TRBJ2-1,TRBV14,-,TGTGCCAGCAGCCAAGATCTGCGCCTCAACCACTACAATGAGCAGTTCTTC,CASSQDLRLNHYNEQFF
few,TRBJ1-2,TRBV20-1,TRBD1,TGCAGTGTAACAGGGGGTCGATATGGCGACACCTTC,CSVTGGRYGDTF
many,TRBJ1-1,TRBV25-1,-,TGTGCCAGCAGTGAATCACGGGTTAAAGCTTTCTTT,CASSESRVKAFF
-,TRBJ2-1,TRBV6-2/TRBV6-3,-,TGTGCCAGCAGTTACTGCTACAATGAGCAGTTCTTC,CASSYCYNEQFF
many,TRBJ2-1,TRBV11-3,TRBD1,TGTGCCAGCAGTATAGGACAGGGGGTCTTAAATGAGCAGTTCTTC,CASSIGQGVLNEQFF
-,TRBJ1-5,TRBV30,TRBD1,TGTGCCTGGAGTCTAGGACAGGGAAGAGGACAGCCCCAGCATTTT,CAWSLGQGRGQPQHF
many,TRBJ2-4,TRBV6-2/TRBV6-3,TRBD1,TGTGCCAGCAGTTTTCGGACAGGACGGGGCATTCAGTACTTC,CASSFRTGRGIQYF
few,TRBJ1-5,TRBV12-3/TRBV12-4,-,TGTGCCAGCAGTTGGTCCGCGACAAATAATCAGCCCCAGCATTTT,CASSWSATNNQPQHF
few,TRBJ2-2,TRBV29-1,TRBD2,TGCAGCGTTGAAGATGGGACTAGCGGGAGACGTACCGGGGAGCTGTTTTTT,CSVEDGTSGRRTGELFF
many,TRBJ2-1,TRBV18,-,TGTGCCAGCTCATTCCTTAGCGGAAATGAGCAGTTCTTC,CASSFLSGNEQFF
few,TRBJ2-7,TRBV19,-,TGTGCCAGTAGCAGGGGTCTTTCCTACGAGCAGTACTTC,CASSRGLSYEQYF
many,TRBJ2-1,TRBV6-2/TRBV6-3,-,TGTGCCAGCAGTTACACAACTAGGAGCTCCTACAATGAGCAGTTCTTC,CASSYTTRSSYNEQFF
-,TRBJ1-1,TRBV5-6,-,TGTGCCAGCAGCTTCCGCGACCGTAACACTGAAGCTTTCTTT,CASSFRDRNTEAFF
many,TRBJ2-1,TRBV5-1,-,TGCGCCAGCAGCAACCGGGACGGGAACTTCAATGAGCAGTTCTTC,CASSNRDGNFNEQFF
many,TRBJ2-3,TRBV20-1,TRBD1,TGCAGTGCTAGAGCTAGGGGGCGCGTCGCAGATACGCAGTATTTT,CSARARGRVADTQYF